Following are 31 T cell receptor beta chains from one sample sequenced in a study of cytomegalovirus exposure and HLA in healthy donors. PCR amplification relied on 60 Vbeta primers (plus 13 Jbeta primers). The table came from immunoSEQ multiplex PCR; TCRdb's copy has only in-frame clones and leaves some out. Of about 76,000 clones listed, 72% are singletons. Material: PBMCs. These receptors were taken from a woman aged 40 to 50 in good health and CMV-seropositive.

The chain recombines TRBV19 with TRBJ1-6; D is ambiguous. Trimming left V 6 bases short and J 7 bases short, with 19 bases between. The germline gives CDR1 LNHDA, CDR2 SQIVND (reference sequence). The CDR3 has 16 amino acids. CDR3 nucleotide sequence: TGTGCCAGTAGCAAAAGAGGCGTTGAGGCGAATTCACCCCTCCACTTT. It specifies CASSKRGVEANSPLHF.

This chain connects TRBV23-1 to TRBJ1-1; TRBD1 matches at 8 bases. TRBV23-1 is placed among ORFs of uncertain function. This CDR3 is built from 19 residues. The V and J ends lost 2 bases and 5 bases, in that order; junction bases with no gene match: 19. The CDR3 DNA reads as TGCGCCAGCAGTCAACTGAACCGGGACAGGATAAAAGAGTGTACTGAAGCTTTCTTT. This sequence encodes CASSQLNRDRIKECTEAFF.

This sequence joins TRBV6-6 and TRBJ2-7; a possible D gene is TRBD2 (6 bases). The V end was cut by 6 bases, the J end by 2 bases, with 14 bases between. This CDR3 contains 14 residues. The germline gives CDR1 MNHNY, CDR2 SVGAGI (reference sequence). The CDR3 sequence is CASRSGDWTYEQYF. DNA for the CDR3: TGTGCCAGCAGGTCGGGGGACTGGACCTACGAGCAGTACTTC.

The genes are TRBV15 and TRBJ2-5; 10 bases agree with TRBD2. The ends lost 5 bases at V and 5 bases at J; junction bases unmatched: 5. Germline CDR1 and CDR2: LNHNV and YYDKDF (reference sequence). This CDR3 region has 14 residues. The CDR3 DNA follows: TGTGCCACCAGCCTAGCGGGAGTGGTGGAGACCCAGTACTTC. Protein sequence: CATSLAGVVETQYF.

The chain carries TRBV6-5 and TRBJ1-1, with 8 positions matching TRBD1. Germline lookup yields CDR1 MNHEY and CDR2 SVGAGI. V dropped 0 bases and J dropped 4; count of bases not matched to a gene: 7. The CDR3 contains 16 residues. The CDR3 here is CASSYSRTGISTEAFF. In DNA form, the CDR3 reads TGTGCCAGCAGTTACTCACGGACAGGGATTAGCACTGAAGCTTTCTTT.

The J gene is TRBJ2-1, the V gene TRBV6-1; 7 bases fit TRBD2. V was clipped by 6 bases and J by 5 bases; unmatched bases: 10. Germline CDR1 MNHNS, CDR2 SASEGT. CDR3 length: 15 residues. For the CDR3, the DNA is TGTGCCAGCAGCCTCTACTTGGGAGGGAACAATGAGCAGTTCTTC. This encodes CASSLYLGGNNEQFF.

J is TRBJ2-6 and V is TRBV2, with D maybe TRBD1 (5 bases). The CDR3 totals 17 residues. V was shortened by 6 bases and J by 0 bases, with 15 bases between the two germline ends. The germline gives CDR1 SNHLY, CDR2 FYNNEI. The CDR3 sequence is CASRETALLSGANVLTF. DNA of the CDR3: TGTGCCAGCAGGGAGACAGCTCTTCTCTCTGGGGCCAACGTCCTGACTTTC.

The V call is TRBV5-6, the J call TRBJ2-5; 9 bases are a match to TRBD1. Looked up from germline, CDR1 is SGHDT and CDR2 is YYEEEE. The CDR3 has 16 amino acids. With V trimmed by 5 bases and J by 7 bases, 15 bases remained unmatched. This CDR3 is CASRADRGTLGGTQYF. The CDR3, as DNA: TGTGCCAGCAGGGCCGACAGGGGGACCCTAGGGGGGACCCAGTACTTC.

This chain uses TRBV9 with TRBJ2-3, with TRBD2 as a possible D gene (7 bases). CDR3 length: 17 residues. Trimming removed 0 bases at V and 3 bases at J, with 17 bases between. The germline CDR1 and CDR2 sequences are SGDLS and YYNGEE. CDR3 DNA: TGTGCCAGCAGCGTAGGGAGTAGGGGGGGGGCGACAGATACGCAGTATTTT. This codes for CASSVGSRGGATDTQYF.

The chain has TRBV18 and TRBJ1-1; D perhaps matches TRBD1 (5 bases). CDR1 KGHSH and CDR2 LQKENI come from the germline V gene. With 3 bases removed from V and 4 bases from J, the gap between germline ends came to 18 bases. CDR3 length: 16 amino acids. CDR3 DNA: TGTGCCAGCTCACCCACCGGGAGTGGGCAGGGCACTGAAGCTTTCTTT. It codes for CASSPTGSGQGTEAFF.

This clone has a handful of counts. The chain uses TRBV5-1 and TRBJ1-2; 7 positions agree with TRBD1. The CDR3 consists of 14 residues. V was pared by 4 bases and J by 7 bases, with 10 bases of the junction left unmatched. Germline CDR1 SGHRS, CDR2 YFSETQ. Here the CDR3 DNA reads TGCGCCAGCAGCCCAGACAGGGCTAGGGGTGGCTACACCTTC. Its translation is CASSPDRARGGYTF.

The rearrangement joins TRBV7-9 to TRBJ2-3; 8 bases fit TRBD2. V lost 1 base, J lost 4 bases, and 13 bases stayed unmatched. Per germline, CDR1 SEHNR and CDR2 FQNEAQ (reference sequence). The CDR3 sequence is 18 residues long. The CDR3 DNA is TGTGCCAGCAGCTTAGGGGGCCCAGGGCGGGAGGCGGCAGATACGCAGTATTTT. Protein sequence: CASSLGGPGREAADTQYF.

The genes are TRBV4-1 and TRBJ2-3; no clear D. The germline V and J ends were trimmed by 0 bases and 0 bases, with 10 bases remaining between them. Per the germline V gene, CDR1 is MGHRA and CDR2 is YSYEKL. The CDR3 spans 16 residues. CDR3 region: CASSQDLMASTDTQYF. The CDR3 DNA is TGCGCCAGCAGCCAAGATCTTATGGCTAGCACAGATACGCAGTATTTT.

The chain carries TRBV4-1 and TRBJ2-7; D is undetermined. V was trimmed by 0 bases and J by 4 bases, leaving 7 bases between them. The germline CDR1 and CDR2 sequences are MGHRA and YSYEKL. The CDR3 length is 13 residues. The CDR3 DNA reads as TGCGCCAGCAGCCAAGATGTGGCTTACGAGCAGTACTTC. Residues: CASSQDVAYEQYF.

CDR3 sequence reads: CASSYGTGVGNSPLHF. DNA for the CDR3: TGTGCCAGCAGCTACGGGACAGGAGTAGGTAATTCACCCCTCCACTTT. The V call is TRBV7-2, the J call TRBJ1-6; 8 positions agree with TRBD1. Germline values: CDR1 SGHTA, CDR2 FQGNSA. With V trimmed by 4 bases and J by 6 bases, 8 bases remained unmatched. CDR3 length: 16 residues.

This chain connects TRBV5-1 to TRBJ2-5, with a possible D match to TRBD2 (5 bases). The CDR3 runs 14 residues. V lost 0 bases to trimming and J lost 4 bases, with 10 bases between them. The germline V gene encodes CDR1 SGHRS and CDR2 YFSETQ. CDR3 region: CASSLGSVRETQYF. DNA of the CDR3: TGCGCCAGCAGCTTGGGTAGCGTCCGAGAGACCCAGTACTTC.

This clone was seen only a few times. The chain uses TRBV25-1 and TRBJ1-2, with D maybe TRBD1 (5 bases). Germline CDR1 is MGHDK and CDR2 is SYGVNS. V was shortened by 10 bases and J by 2 bases, with 14 bases between the two germline ends. This CDR3 contains 13 residues. In nucleotides, the CDR3 is TGTGCCACCTCATCCGGACAAAACTATGGCTACACCTTC. This gives the protein CATSSGQNYGYTF.

The CDR3 sequence: CASNRFSFDTEAFF. CDR3 DNA sequence: TGTGCCAGTAACCGGTTTAGTTTTGACACTGAAGCTTTCTTT. This sequence joins TRBV19 and TRBJ1-1; D uncertain. Trimming removed 7 bases at V and 3 bases at J, with 15 bases between. This CDR3 is built from 14 residues. Germline assignment: CDR1 LNHDA and CDR2 SQIVND (reference sequence).

With regard to this clone: At the DNA level, this CDR3 is encoded by other sequences in the same sample as well. This chain joins TRBV6-6 and TRBJ1-5, with D unresolved. This CDR3 has 14 amino acids. V lost 2 bases to trimming and J lost 1 base, with 6 bases between them. Germline V gene lookup returns CDR1 MNHNY and CDR2 SVGAGI (reference sequence). This chain's CDR3 is CASSYGESNQPQHF. The CDR3 coding sequence is TGTGCCAGCAGTTACGGAGAGAGCAATCAGCCCCAGCATTTT.

The chain has TRBV5-4 and TRBJ2-5, with 7 bases lining up with TRBD2. The CDR3 runs 14 residues. Trimming cost V 4 bases and J 11 bases; bases outside gene matches: 14. Germline CDR1 is SGHNT and CDR2 is YYREEE (reference sequence). In nucleotides, the CDR3 is TGTGCCAGCAGCCCGGGACTACCCACGGGGGAGCAGTACTTC. Encoded protein: CASSPGLPTGEQYF.

This clone was observed once. The V call is TRBV7-2, the J call TRBJ2-5; possible D gene TRBD2, 6 bases. The CDR3 is 14 residues long. Germline V gene sequence: CDR1 SGHTA, CDR2 FQGNSA. The ends were cut back, 3 bases at V and 6 bases at J, with 14 bases in the middle. In DNA, the CDR3 is TGTGCCAGCAGCTTGGGGGGTCCGGTCCAGACCCAGTACTTC. It encodes CASSLGGPVQTQYF.

The chain uses TRBV7-8 and TRBJ2-3, with 12 nucleotides matching TRBD2. CDR1 is SGHVS, CDR2 FQNEAQ, per germline. This CDR3 region has 17 residues. J was trimmed by 4 bases and V by 4 bases; bases with no gene match: 9. The CDR3 DNA follows: TGTGCCAGCAGCTGGTCTAGCGGGGGGGCTATAGCAGATACGCAGTATTTT. It yields the protein CASSWSSGGAIADTQYF. Full variable domain (remainder filled in from reference TRBV7-8 and TRBJ2-3): GAGVSQSPRYKVAKRGQDVALRCDPISGHVSLFWYQQALGQGPEFLTYFQNEAQLDKSGLPSDRFFAERPEGSVSTLKIQRTQQEDSAVYLCASSWSSGGAIADTQYFGPGTRLTVL.

V is TRBV4-3 and J is TRBJ1-5; D ambiguous. This CDR3 contains 16 residues. Trimming stripped 0 bases from V and 0 bases from J, with 9 bases between. In germline, CDR1 is LGHNA, CDR2 YSLEER. The CDR3 region has the DNA TGCGCCAGCAGCCAAGATTCAGTACCTAGCAATCAGCCCCAGCATTTT. It codes for CASSQDSVPSNQPQHF.

The chain recombines TRBV4-3 with TRBJ1-6; no definite D call. Per the germline V gene, CDR1 is LGHNA and CDR2 is YSLEER. The CDR3 consists of 13 residues. V lost 2 bases to trimming and J lost 8 bases, with 7 bases between them. In DNA, the CDR3 is TGCGCCAGCAGCCAATCCGGGGATTCACCCCTCCACTTT. This sequence encodes CASSQSGDSPLHF.

V gene TRBV6-6 combines with J gene TRBJ2-2; the match to TRBD1 covers 10 bases. The length of the CDR3 is 15 residues. Germline CDR1 and CDR2: MNHNY and SVGAGI (reference sequence). The V segment lost 8 bases and the J segment 0 bases; nucleotides outside the gene matches: 3. The CDR3 loop is CASEGTGANTGELFF. The CDR3 nucleotides read TGTGCCAGCGAAGGGACAGGGGCGAACACCGGGGAGCTGTTTTTT.

The CDR3 nucleotides read TGCGCCAGCAGTCTCTCCGGCAGGGCGAGTTATGAGCAGTTCTTC. This gives the protein CASSLSGRASYEQFF. V gene TRBV5-1 combines with J gene TRBJ2-1, with D perhaps matching TRBD1 (5 bases). The CDR3 length is 15 residues. Germline CDR1 is SGHRS and CDR2 is YFSETQ. V dropped 5 bases and J dropped 8 bases, with 20 bases sitting between them. The whole variable domain, filled in from reference TRBV5-1 and TRBJ2-1, reads KAGVTQTPRYLIKTRGQQVTLSCSPISGHRSVSWYQQTPGQGLQFLFEYFSETQRNKGNFPGRFSGRQFSNSRSEMNVSTLELGDSALYLCASSLSGRASYEQFFGPGTRLTVL.

Only one count was recorded for this clone. The chain recombines TRBV7-9 with TRBJ1-2, with D uncertain. V was pared by 1 base and J by 5 bases, with 8 bases between. CDR3 length: 13 residues. Germline V gene data show CDR1 as SEHNR and CDR2 as FQNEAQ (reference sequence). This CDR3 is CASSLVRRYGYTF. CDR3 coding DNA: TGTGCCAGCAGCTTAGTTCGGCGGTATGGCTACACCTTC. The variable domain in full, with the rest retrieved from reference TRBV7-9 and TRBJ1-2, is DTGVSQNPRHKITKRGQNVTFRCDPISEHNRLYWYRQTLGQGPEFLTYFQNEAQLEKSRLLSDRFSAERPKGSFSTLEIQRTEQGDSAMYLCASSLVRRYGYTFGSGTRLTVV.

This chain joins TRBV11-2 and TRBJ2-7; D possibly corresponds to TRBD1 (6 bases). With 8 bases removed from V and 3 bases from J, the gap between germline ends came to 8 bases. Germline CDR1 and CDR2: SGHAT and FQNNGV. This CDR3 is 11 amino acids long. The CDR3 coding sequence is TGTGCCAGCGGACAGAGCTACGAGCAGTACTTC. Its protein product is CASGQSYEQYF.

The chain has TRBV7-6 and TRBJ2-3; no clear D. Trimming stripped 1 base from V and 0 bases from J, with 8 bases between. Germline V gene sequence: CDR1 SGHVS, CDR2 FNYEAQ. The CDR3 totals 15 residues. The CDR3 coding sequence is TGTGCCAGCAGCTTAGTGGCGGCTAGCACAGATACGCAGTATTTT. Protein product: CASSLVAASTDTQYF.

The rearrangement links TRBV20-1 to TRBJ2-1; TRBD1 matches 7 bases. The CDR3 has 11 amino acids. Germline V gives CDR1 DFQATT, CDR2 SNEGSKA (reference sequence). The V gene end was trimmed by 6 bases and the J gene end by 7 bases; junction bases not matched to a gene: 3. CDR3 residues: CSAQGVNEQFF. The CDR3 DNA follows: TGCAGTGCCCAGGGGGTGAATGAGCAGTTCTTC.

The rearrangement links TRBV4-1 to TRBJ1-2, with TRBD1 identical over 7 bases. Per the germline V gene, CDR1 is MGHRA and CDR2 is YSYEKL. This CDR3 has 16 residues. V shed 1 base and J 4 bases; nucleotides not matched to a gene: 9. The CDR3 here is CASSQGRGGGIYGYTF. The CDR3 nucleotides read TGCGCCAGCAGCCAAGGCCGAGGGGGCGGGATCTATGGCTACACCTTC.